The text below deals with one TCR beta chain. Its antigen remains unidentified. The data belong to a study of shared clonotypes between healthy human individuals. Notes on the study in general: Enrolling few donors narrowed the genetic and exposure-history diversity that was represented. Blood was the only sampled material, and tissue repertoires likely differ.

Sequencing of unsorted PBMC DNA was carried out using ten immunoSEQ deep assay plates. Measured with immunoSEQ multiplex PCR; TCRdb has only the in-frame clones, and not every one. The table lists about 480,000 clones, nearly 80% of them singletons, with around 13% in the top ten. The sample was PBMCs. This TCR was sampled from a middle-aged woman in good health. Some clones in this sample may be carry-over from other donors' samples.

The CDR3 DNA reads TGCAGTGCCGTAAGACTTTTTGAGCAGTTCTTC. Protein sequence: CSAVRLFEQFF. The gene calls are TRBV20-1 and TRBJ2-1; D unclear. V gave up 6 bases and J gave up 9 bases, with 12 bases separating them. CDR1 and CDR2 from the germline V gene are DFQATT and SNEGSKA (reference sequence). The CDR3 has 11 residues.